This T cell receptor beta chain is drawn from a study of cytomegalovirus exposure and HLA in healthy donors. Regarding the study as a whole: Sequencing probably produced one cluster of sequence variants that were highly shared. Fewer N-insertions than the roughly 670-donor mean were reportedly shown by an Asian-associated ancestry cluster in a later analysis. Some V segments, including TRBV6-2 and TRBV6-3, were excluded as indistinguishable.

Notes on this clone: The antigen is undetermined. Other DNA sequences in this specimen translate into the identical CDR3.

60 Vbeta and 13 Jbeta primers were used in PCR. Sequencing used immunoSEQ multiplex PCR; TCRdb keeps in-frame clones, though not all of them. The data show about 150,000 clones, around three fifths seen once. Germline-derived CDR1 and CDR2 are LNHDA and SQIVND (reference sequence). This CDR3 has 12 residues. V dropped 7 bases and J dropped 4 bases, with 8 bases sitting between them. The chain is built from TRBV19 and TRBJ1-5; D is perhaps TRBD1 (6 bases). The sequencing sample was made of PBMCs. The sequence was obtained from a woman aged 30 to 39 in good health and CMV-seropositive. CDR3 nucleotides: TGTGCCAGTAAACAGGGAAATCAGCCCCAGCATTTT. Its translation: CASKQGNQPQHF.